This entry features one TCR beta chain sequence. This sample stems from a study of T cell changes during pregnancy in multiple sclerosis. The CDR3 length is 15 residues. Germline-derived CDR1 and CDR2 are MNHEY and SMNVEV (reference sequence). After removal of 0 bases from V and 3 bases from J, the junction contained 1 base not matched to a gene. Method: immunoSEQ multiplex PCR; TCRdb's copy keeps in-frame clones and lacks some. The sample lists approximately 32,000 clones, about nine tenths occurring once. The clonotype comes from a female donor with multiple sclerosis, enrolled in a pregnancy study. The sample in question was CD8+ T cells from peripheral blood mononuclear cells, obtained in the first trimester of pregnancy. The rearrangement links TRBV27 to TRBJ2-7; 11 bases agree with TRBD2. CDR3 DNA sequence: TGTGCCAGCAGTTTATCTCTAGCGGGAGGCTACGAGCAGTACTTC. Its protein is CASSLSLAGGYEQYF.